This T cell receptor (beta chain) derives from a study of T cells in Graves' hyperthyroidism and ophthalmopathy. The wider study: Peripheral blood was taken when the disease was first diagnosed, before any treatment began.

CDR1 is MNHNY, CDR2 SVGAGI, per germline (reference sequence). The CDR3 loop spans 13 amino acids. With 2 bases removed from V and 5 bases from J, the gap between germline ends came to 9 bases. This clonotype was counted a few times. There were TCR beta CDR3 regions amplified from RNA transcripts. HTBI primers drove first-round RT-PCR of the TCR CDR3. One entry per CDR3 protein, called by TCRdb with MiXCR from the multiplex PCR reads. Of 300,000 or so distinct CDR3 sequences in the sample, roughly 15% were seen once. Sequenced material: blood. This chain connects TRBV6-6 to TRBJ2-5, with D tentatively TRBD2 (5 bases). The sequence was collected from a man younger than 45 with Graves' hyperthyroidism. The CDR3 protein is CASSYGERETQYF. The CDR3 DNA follows: TGTGCCAGCAGTTACGGGGAGCGCGAGACCCAGTACTTC.